This T cell receptor (beta chain) was sequenced during a study of shared clonotypes between healthy human individuals. CDR1 and CDR2 (germline): LGHNA, YSLEER. The ends were cut back, 3 bases at V and 4 bases at J, with 18 bases in the middle. The CDR3 covers 16 residues. Donors were healthy HIV-negative adults without recent acute infections or vaccinations. Unsorted samples drew genomic DNA from tens of millions of PBMCs. The deep-level immunoSEQ assay was used. Using ten immunoSEQ deep assay plates, investigators sequenced unsorted PBMC DNA. Data came from immunoSEQ multiplex PCR; TCRdb stores just in-frame clones and leaves some out. The sample includes approximately 500,000 clones, 70% to 85% of them seen just once.

This rearrangement joins TRBV4-3 to TRBJ2-5, with D perhaps assigned TRBD1 or TRBD2 (5 bases each). The sequence came from a woman in her thirties or forties in good health. Some clones in this sample may be carry-over from other donors' samples. Sequencing was carried out using PBMCs. CDR3 nucleotides: TGCGCCAGCAGCCAGACGCCGGGACCTCTGGGAGAGACCCAGTACTTC. Amino acid sequence: CASSQTPGPLGETQYF.